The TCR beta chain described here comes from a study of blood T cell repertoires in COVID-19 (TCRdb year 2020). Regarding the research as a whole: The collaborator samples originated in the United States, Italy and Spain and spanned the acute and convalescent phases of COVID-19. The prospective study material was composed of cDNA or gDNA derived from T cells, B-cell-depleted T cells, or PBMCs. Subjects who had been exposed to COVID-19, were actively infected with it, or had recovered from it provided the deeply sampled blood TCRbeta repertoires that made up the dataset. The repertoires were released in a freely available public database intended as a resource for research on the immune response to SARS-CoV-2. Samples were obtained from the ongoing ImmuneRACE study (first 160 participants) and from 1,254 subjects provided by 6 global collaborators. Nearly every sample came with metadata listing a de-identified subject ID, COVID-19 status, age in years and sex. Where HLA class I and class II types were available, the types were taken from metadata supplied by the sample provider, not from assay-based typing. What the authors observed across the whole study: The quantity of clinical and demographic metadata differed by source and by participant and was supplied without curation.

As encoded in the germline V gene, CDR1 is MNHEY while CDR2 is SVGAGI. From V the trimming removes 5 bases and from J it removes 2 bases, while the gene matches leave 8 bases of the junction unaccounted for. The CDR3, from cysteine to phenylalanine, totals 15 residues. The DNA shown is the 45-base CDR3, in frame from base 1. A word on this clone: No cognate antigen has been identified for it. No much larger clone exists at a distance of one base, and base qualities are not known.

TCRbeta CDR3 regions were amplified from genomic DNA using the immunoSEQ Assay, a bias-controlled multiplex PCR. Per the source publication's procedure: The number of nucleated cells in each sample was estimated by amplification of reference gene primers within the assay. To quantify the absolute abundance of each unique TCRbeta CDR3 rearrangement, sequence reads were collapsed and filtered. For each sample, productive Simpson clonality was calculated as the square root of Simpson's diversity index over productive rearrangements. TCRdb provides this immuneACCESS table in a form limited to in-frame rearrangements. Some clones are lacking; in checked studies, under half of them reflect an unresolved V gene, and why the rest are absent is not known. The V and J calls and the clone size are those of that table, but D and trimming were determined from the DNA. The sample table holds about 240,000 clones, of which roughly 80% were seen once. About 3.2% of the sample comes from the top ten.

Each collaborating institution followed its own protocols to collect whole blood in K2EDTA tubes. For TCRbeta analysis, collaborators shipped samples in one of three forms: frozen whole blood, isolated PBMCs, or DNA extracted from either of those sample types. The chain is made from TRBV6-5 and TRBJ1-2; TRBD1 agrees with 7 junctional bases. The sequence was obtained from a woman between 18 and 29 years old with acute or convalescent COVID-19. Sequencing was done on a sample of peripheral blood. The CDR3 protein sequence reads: CASSPRDRRNYGYTF. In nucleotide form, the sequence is TGTGCCAGCAGTCCCAGGGACAGAAGAAACTATGGCTACACCTTC.